The 17 T cell receptor beta chains below were found in one sample sequenced in a study of tumor-infiltrating T cells and Merkel cell polyomavirus. Overall study: The T cells studied were KLL-specific CD8+ cells against Merkel polyomavirus.

All patients' tumors stained robustly positive for Merkel cell polyomavirus Large T antigen by immunohistochemistry. Sequencing was performed with immunoSEQ multiplex PCR; in TCRdb, only in-frame clones are kept and a portion is missing. This repertoire shows around 3,000 clones, 84% found once; its top ten account for approximately 8.3%. The sequencing input was tumor tissue. The receptors stem from a man in his fifties or sixties with Merkel cell carcinoma.

This chain connects TRBV10-3 to TRBJ1-3; D not certain. Germline assignment: CDR1 ENHRY and CDR2 SYGVKD. The CDR3 is 12 amino acids. Trimming left V 9 bases short and J 0 bases short, with 6 bases between. The CDR3 is CAIPSSGNTIYF. In DNA form, the CDR3 reads TGTGCCATTCCCAGCTCTGGAAACACCATATATTTT.

The chain is built from TRBV7-9 and TRBJ1-4; the D is unclear. The V end was cut by 0 bases, the J end by 7 bases, with 15 bases between. The germline CDR1 and CDR2 sequences are SEHNR and FQNEAQ (reference sequence). This CDR3 has 16 amino acids. CDR3 coding DNA: TGTGCCAGCAGCTTAGCGGAAGGCCTAAGAGGTGAAAAACTGTTTTTT. Encoded protein: CASSLAEGLRGEKLFF.

In this sample, this clone turned up once. V gene TRBV7-9 combines with J gene TRBJ2-7, with D possibly TRBD1 on 5 matching bases. CDR1 and CDR2 from the germline V gene are SEHNR and FQNEAQ (reference sequence). This CDR3 region has 14 residues. Trimming removed 5 bases at V and 0 bases at J, with 11 bases between. CDR3 protein: CASSAQAYSYEQYV. Written as DNA, the CDR3 is TGTGCCAGCAGCGCACAGGCTTACTCCTACGAGCAGTACGTC.

CDR3 in amino acids: CASAGQAYNTGELFF. In DNA, the CDR3 is TGTGCCAGTGCCGGACAGGCCTATAACACCGGGGAGCTGTTTTTT. The rearrangement uses TRBV19 and TRBJ2-2; 7 nucleotides match TRBD1. V lost 8 bases to trimming and J lost 2 bases; unmatched junction nucleotides: 8. The CDR3 has 15 amino acids. CDR1 is LNHDA, CDR2 SQIVND, per germline (reference sequence).

In this sample, this clone turned up once. The rearrangement links TRBV11-3 to TRBJ2-5; maybe TRBD1 (5 bases). Germline values: CDR1 SGHNT, CDR2 YENEEA. The V and J ends lost 5 bases and 4 bases respectively, with 20 bases between them. The length of the CDR3 is 16 residues. CDR3: CASSPGSARAGETQYF. CDR3 nucleotide sequence: TGTGCCAGCAGCCCAGGGTCAGCGAGAGCAGGAGAGACCCAGTACTTC.

The chain uses TRBV27 and TRBJ2-1; tentative D call: TRBD1 (6 bases). This CDR3 comprises 17 residues. CDR1 is MNHEY, CDR2 SMNVEV, per germline (reference sequence). Trimming pared 4 bases from V and 1 base from J, leaving 17 bases between. The DNA for the CDR3 is TGTGCCAGCAGTTCCGCTGTGGACAGCCAATCCTACAATGAGCAGTTCTTC. Its protein product is CASSSAVDSQSYNEQFF.

The chain combines TRBV30 with TRBJ1-4, with D possibly being TRBD1 (6 bases). Looked up from germline, CDR1 is GTSNPN and CDR2 is SVGIG (reference sequence). CDR3 length equals 14 residues. The V end was cut by 0 bases, the J end by 7 bases, with 12 bases between. CDR3 amino acids: CAWSVQGQAEKLFF. In DNA, the CDR3 is TGTGCCTGGAGTGTCCAGGGGCAGGCTGAAAAACTGTTTTTT.

The V gene is TRBV5-1, the J gene TRBJ2-5, with no clear D. V shed 1 base and J shed 2 bases, with 9 bases lying between them. The germline V gene has CDR1 SGHRS and CDR2 YFSETQ. CDR3 length equals 14 residues. The CDR3 loop reads CASSLMNRQETQYF. CDR3 DNA: TGCGCCAGCAGCTTGATGAACAGACAAGAGACCCAGTACTTC.

The chain uses TRBV9 and TRBJ2-1; the match to TRBD2 covers 13 bases. CDR1 is SGDLS, CDR2 YYNGEE, per germline. Losses at the gene ends were 4 bases for V and 8 bases for J; bases not matched to a gene: 9. The CDR3 consists of 16 residues. Here the CDR3 reads CASSLRGTSGDDEQFF. The CDR3 nucleotides are TGTGCCAGCAGCCTCCGGGGGACTAGCGGGGACGATGAGCAGTTCTTC.

The genes are TRBV2 and TRBJ2-3, with a weak D call TRBD2 (6 bases). CDR3 length: 17 amino acids. From germline, CDR1 is SNHLY and CDR2 FYNNEI. The ends were cut back, 6 bases at V and 2 bases at J, with 21 bases in the middle. Here the CDR3 reads CASRSGVIIDTTDTQYF. The CDR3 nucleotides read TGTGCCAGCAGATCGGGGGTCATAATAGATACCACAGATACGCAGTATTTT.

The V call is TRBV19, the J call TRBJ2-7; D is uncertain. Germline CDR1 is LNHDA and CDR2 is SQIVND (reference sequence). Trimming stripped 6 bases from V and 6 bases from J, with 15 bases between. The CDR3 totals 13 residues. CDR3 bases: TGTGCCAGTAGCGAGAGGTCCGCAAGCGAGCAGTACTTC. Its translation is CASSERSASEQYF.

This clone occurred a few times. The genes are TRBV5-1 and TRBJ1-6; maybe TRBD1 (5 bases). The V end was cut by 1 base, the J end by 8 bases, with 13 bases between. The germline gives CDR1 SGHRS, CDR2 YFSETQ. The length of the CDR3 is 15 residues. CDR3: CASSLRPGEDSPLHF. In DNA form, the CDR3 reads TGCGCCAGCAGCTTGAGACCGGGGGAGGATTCACCCCTCCACTTT.

This clone was picked up one time. The rearrangement joins TRBV7-6 to TRBJ2-2; D gene unclear. Trimming shortened V by 1 base and J by 0 bases, and 12 bases separated the two germline ends. The germline V gene encodes CDR1 SGHVS and CDR2 FNYEAQ. CDR3 length equals 17 residues. CDR3 DNA sequence: TGTGCCAGCAGCTTAGTAGCTTTTGGAGCGAACACCGGGGAGCTGTTTTTT. Translated: CASSLVAFGANTGELFF. The full variable domain, its missing parts supplied by reference TRBV7-6 and TRBJ2-2, is GAGVSQSPRYKVTKRGQDVALRCDPISGHVSLYWYRQALGQGPEFLTYFNYEAQQDKSGLPNDRFSAERPEGSISTLTIQRTEQRDSAMYRCASSLVAFGANTGELFFGEGSRLTVL.

This chain uses TRBV4-2 with TRBJ2-1; 9 positions agree with TRBD2. The germline V gene encodes CDR1 LGHNA and CDR2 YNFKEQ. CDR3 size: 14 residues. V lost 7 bases, J lost 7 bases, and 8 bases stayed unmatched. The CDR3 DNA is TGTGCCAGCAAGTCGCTAGCGGGGTGGAATGAGCAGTTCTTC. Its translation is CASKSLAGWNEQFF.

The chain uses TRBV19 and TRBJ1-5, with D uncertain. This CDR3 is built from 13 residues. Trimming cost V 3 bases and J 5 bases, with 8 bases left between them. Germline assignment: CDR1 LNHDA and CDR2 SQIVND (reference sequence). CDR3 region: CASSMAVHQPQHF. The CDR3 DNA reads as TGTGCCAGTAGTATGGCCGTTCATCAGCCCCAGCATTTT.

This chain's CDR3 is CASSLLLSSQETQYF. The CDR3 region has the DNA TGTGCCAGCAGCTTGTTACTAAGCTCCCAAGAGACCCAGTACTTC. The chain joins TRBV5-5 to TRBJ2-5; D unclear. Per germline, CDR1 SGHKS and CDR2 YYEKEE (reference sequence). CDR3 size: 15 residues. The V and J ends lost 1 base and 1 base respectively, with 11 bases between them. The full variable domain, rest sourced from reference TRBV5-5 and TRBJ2-5, is DAGVTQSPTHLIKTRGQQVTLRCSPISGHKSVSWYQQVLGQGPQFIFQYYEKEERGRGNFPDRFSARQFPNYSSELNVNALLLGDSALYLCASSLLLSSQETQYFGPGTRLLVL.

The genes are TRBV6-1 and TRBJ1-4, with D perhaps TRBD1 (5 bases). With 4 bases removed from V and 3 bases from J, the gap between germline ends came to 6 bases. Germline V gene lookup returns CDR1 MNHNS and CDR2 SASEGT. The CDR3 covers 13 residues. CDR3 in DNA: TGTGCCAGCAGTGGGACACCTAATGAAAAACTGTTTTTT. Amino acids: CASSGTPNEKLFF.